Sequencing of this T cell receptor beta chain was carried out in a study of PD-1 blockade in classical Hodgkin lymphoma. This clone came up once. Here immunoSEQ multiplex PCR was the method, and the copy in TCRdb shows in-frame clones only, minus some. The sample contains tens of thousands of clones, about 77% of which appear only once. Each of the patients experienced relapse following autologous stem cell transplantation, and their brentuximab vedotin exposure differed. The CDR3 loop spans 18 amino acids. Germline CDR1 SGHVS, CDR2 FQNEAQ. V shed 1 base, J shed 0 bases, and the junction held 4 bases outside the gene matches.

The genes are TRBV7-8 and TRBJ1-6; 9 positions agree with TRBD1. Sample: peripheral blood mononuclear cells (PBMCs), taken at baseline. The TCR sequence derives from a human donor with classical Hodgkin lymphoma. The CDR3 bases are TGTGCCAGCAGCTTAGAACAGGGGGCCCGCTCCTATAATTCACCCCTCCACTTT. Translation: CASSLEQGARSYNSPLHF.